A single sample is the source of the 18 T cell receptor beta chains below, sequenced in a study of blood T cells in healthy people across ages. Primed by a sample-barcoded 5' primer and a J-beta primer mix, a second PCR proceeded for 7 to 11 cycles. Each CDR3 protein gets one entry after TCRdb re-called the 5' RACE reads with MiXCR. The sample shows 650,000 to 1,000,000 distinct CDR3 sequences, about 36% of them seen only once. Sequenced material: blood. The receptors were sampled from a man in his late teens or twenties in good health.

This rearrangement joins TRBV4-2 to TRBJ2-7, with D hard to call. V was shortened by 1 base and J by 2 bases, with 15 bases between the two germline ends. The CDR3 extends over 16 amino acids. Germline CDR1 and CDR2: LGHNA and YNFKEQ. CDR3 nucleotides: TGTGCCAGCAGCCAAGTCGGGCAGGATAACCCCTACGAGCAGTACTTC. Translated: CASSQVGQDNPYEQYF.

This chain uses TRBV10-3 with TRBJ1-5, with 9 bases matching TRBD1. The V gene end was trimmed by 4 bases and the J gene end by 6 bases; junction bases not matched to a gene: 7. CDR1 is ENHRY and CDR2 is SYGVKD in the germline V gene. This CDR3 contains 15 residues. CDR3 coding DNA: TGTGCCATCAGTGTTACAGGGGGCGTAGGTCAGCCCCAGCATTTT. This encodes CAISVTGGVGQPQHF.

V gene TRBV12-3 or TRBV12-4 combines with J gene TRBJ2-5, with 8 bases that match TRBD2. The CDR3 runs 15 residues. With 5 bases clipped from V and 5 bases from J, the junction kept 10 bases outside the gene matches. CDR3 DNA: TGTGCCAGCAGTCCATCGGCGGGGGGAGGTGAGACCCAGTACTTC. Its protein is CASSPSAGGGETQYF.

This clonotype appeared a single time. The V and J genes are TRBV29-1 and TRBJ2-4, with a weak D call TRBD2 (5 bases). Gene TRBJ2-5 matches the end of the DNA better, so the J call may be wrong. This CDR3 spans 13 amino acids. From germline, CDR1 is SQVTM and CDR2 ANQGSEA. The CDR3 spells CSASEWERETQYF. CDR3 sequence (DNA): TGCAGCGCCTCGGAGTGGGAGCGAGAGACCCAGTACTTC.

A remark on this clonotype: A much larger clone differs from this one at a single base, so this may be a read error. The rearrangement links TRBV5-1 to TRBJ1-4, with 8 bases lining up with TRBD1. Per germline, CDR1 SGHRS and CDR2 YFSETQ. Germline trimming cut 6 bases from V and 7 bases from J; bases unmatched to any gene: 8. The CDR3 extends over 14 amino acids. The CDR3 here is CASTADRALEKLFF. The DNA for the CDR3 is TGCGCCAGCACCGCGGACAGGGCCCTTGAAAAACTGTTTTTT.

The table lists this clonotype with a few counts. The V and J genes are TRBV5-6 and TRBJ2-2, with 12 bases that match TRBD1. This CDR3 has 14 residues. The J segment lost 7 bases and the V segment lost 4 bases, leaving 2 bases of the junction unmatched. CDR1 and CDR2 from the germline V gene are SGHDT and YYEEEE. This CDR3 reads CASSGTGGHGELFF. CDR3 nucleotides: TGTGCCAGCAGCGGGACAGGGGGCCACGGGGAGCTGTTTTTT.

This clonotype was detected many times. This sequence joins TRBV6-6 and TRBJ2-2; TRBD1 aligns across 8 bases. Germline CDR1 is MNHNY and CDR2 is SVGAGI (reference sequence). J was trimmed by 3 bases and V by 6 bases; bases with no gene match: 0. The CDR3 covers 13 residues. DNA for the CDR3: TGTGCCAGCAGGGACAGGGACACCGGGGAGCTGTTTTTT. Protein sequence: CASRDRDTGELFF.

The rearrangement links TRBV11-3 to TRBJ2-5; 8 bases agree with TRBD1. Germline V gene sequence: CDR1 SGHNT, CDR2 YENEEA. This CDR3 is 16 amino acids long. J was trimmed by 2 bases and V by 1 base; bases with no gene match: 6. DNA for the CDR3: TGTGCCAGCAGCTTAGGACAGGGGCGACGACAAGAGACCCAGTACTTC. The encoded protein is CASSLGQGRRQETQYF.

This clonotype was seen a few times. The gene calls are TRBV11-2 and TRBJ1-2, with no clear D. Trimming cost V 3 bases and J 1 base, with 9 bases left between them. CDR3 length: 14 amino acids. CDR1 is SGHAT and CDR2 is FQNNGV in the germline V gene. In nucleotides, the CDR3 is TGTGCCAGCAGCTTTGCCCCGGGTAACTATGGCTACACCTTC. Amino acids: CASSFAPGNYGYTF.

The V and J genes are TRBV7-2 and TRBJ2-3; tentative D call: TRBD1 (5 bases). V was cut by 6 bases and J by 6 bases, with 10 bases left in between. CDR1 and CDR2 (germline): SGHTA, FQGNSA. The CDR3 is 12 amino acids. The CDR3 spells CASSSHRDTQYF. CDR3 sequence (DNA): TGTGCCAGCAGTTCGCACAGGGATACGCAGTATTTT.

This clonotype turned up a few times. The chain uses TRBV6-2 or TRBV6-3 and TRBJ1-5, with TRBD1 identical over 10 bases. CDR3 length equals 17 residues. Germline trimming cut 5 bases from V and 0 bases from J; bases unmatched to any gene: 7. Germline V gives CDR1 MNHEY, CDR2 SVGEGT. The CDR3 DNA follows: TGTGCCAGCAGTCGGGGGACAGGGGACTATAGCAATCAGCCCCAGCATTTT. Translation: CASSRGTGDYSNQPQHF.

This clonotype was recorded a few times. The chain is built from TRBV20-1 and TRBJ2-2, with 8 bases that match TRBD2. CDR3 length: 15 residues. V shed 3 bases and J 3 bases; nucleotides not matched to a gene: 6. Germline lookup yields CDR1 DFQATT and CDR2 SNEGSKA (reference sequence). CDR3 bases: TGCAGTGCTAGGTCGGGAGGGGTTGACACCGGGGAGCTGTTTTTT. It codes for CSARSGGVDTGELFF.

This clonotype was seen a handful of times. The J gene is TRBJ1-1, the V gene TRBV2, with 7 bases matching TRBD1. Germline lookup yields CDR1 SNHLY and CDR2 FYNNEI. The ends lost 6 bases at V and 2 bases at J; junction bases unmatched: 12. This CDR3 contains 16 residues. DNA of the CDR3: TGTGCCAGCAGGCTAAACCCCGGGACAGCAAACACTGAAGCTTTCTTT. Translating it yields CASRLNPGTANTEAFF.

The CDR3 sequence: CAISGSTSGGHNEQFF. In DNA, the CDR3 is TGTGCCATCAGTGGCTCCACTAGCGGGGGCCACAATGAGCAGTTCTTC. The chain has TRBV10-3 and TRBJ2-1; TRBD2 matches at 11 bases. J gave up 5 bases and V 4 bases, and 7 bases lay outside the gene matches. The CDR3 is made up of 16 amino acids. Germline CDR1 is ENHRY and CDR2 is SYGVKD.

Only a few counts were recorded for this clonotype. The chain couples TRBV6-5 to TRBJ2-5; D is possibly TRBD1 (5 bases). The ends were cut back, 4 bases at V and 5 bases at J, with 11 bases in the middle. The germline gives CDR1 MNHEY, CDR2 SVGAGI. The CDR3 has 13 amino acids. CDR3 loop: CASSLTVSETQYF. The CDR3 DNA follows: TGTGCCAGCAGTTTGACAGTTTCTGAGACCCAGTACTTC.

This clonotype was counted between two and nine times. J is TRBJ1-5 and V is TRBV7-2, with a possible D match to TRBD1 (5 bases). The CDR3 is 13 amino acids. V lost 3 bases and J lost 6, with 9 bases in between. Germline lookup yields CDR1 SGHTA and CDR2 FQGNSA. The CDR3 sequence: CASSFLQGQPQHF. In nucleotides, the CDR3 is TGTGCCAGCAGCTTCCTTCAGGGTCAGCCCCAGCATTTT.

The sample holds a few counts of this clonotype. V is TRBV5-6 and J is TRBJ2-5; TRBD2 aligns across 8 bases. Gene TRBJ2-7 matches the end of the DNA better, so the J call may be wrong. The CDR3 spans 17 residues. Germline V gene data show CDR1 as SGHDT and CDR2 as YYEEEE. CDR3 protein: CASSLNRRAGGLYEQYF. The CDR3 nucleotides are TGTGCCAGCAGCTTGAATAGGAGGGCGGGAGGATTATACGAGCAGTACTTC.

The chain employs TRBV6-2 or TRBV6-3 and TRBJ2-2; D gene uncertain. V dropped 2 bases and J dropped 6 bases, with 4 bases sitting between them. In germline, CDR1 is MNHEY, CDR2 SVGEGT. This CDR3 has 12 amino acids. CDR3 bases: TGTGCCAGCAGTTACAATCCCGGGGAGCTGTTTTTT. It is translated as CASSYNPGELFF.